This T cell receptor beta chain was obtained from a study of beta chain features in type 1 diabetes. General study points: Shortening of TCRB CDR3s, moderate but significant, appeared in all four CD4+ subsets of Type 1 diabetes patients.

All of the isolated RNA was reverse transcribed, so expressed TCRB transcripts were sequenced. Method: immunoSEQ multiplex PCR; TCRdb's copy keeps in-frame clones and lacks some. The sample carries about 660,000 clones, roughly 13% recorded once. With regard to this clone: Its antigen is undetermined.

Sequenced: naive CD4+ T cells from blood. This TCR derives from a man between 18 and 35 years old with type 1 diabetes.

CDR3 nucleotide sequence: TGTGCCAGCAGTCCCCCTTATGGGTTAGACTATGGCTACACCTTC. The encoded protein is CASSPPYGLDYGYTF. This rearrangement joins TRBV25-1 to TRBJ1-2; D remains ambiguous. V was pared by 5 bases and J by 3 bases, with 16 bases between. CDR3 length: 15 amino acids. Germline CDR1 is MGHDK and CDR2 is SYGVNS.